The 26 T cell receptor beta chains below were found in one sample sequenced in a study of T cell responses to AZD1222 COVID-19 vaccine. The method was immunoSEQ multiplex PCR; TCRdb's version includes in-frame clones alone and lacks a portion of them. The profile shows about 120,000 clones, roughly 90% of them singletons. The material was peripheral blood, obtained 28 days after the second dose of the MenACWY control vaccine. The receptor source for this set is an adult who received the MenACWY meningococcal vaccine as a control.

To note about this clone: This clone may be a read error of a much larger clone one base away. Here the CDR3 reads CASRGTSTGELFF. CDR3 DNA: TGTGCCAGCAGGGGGACTAGCACCGGGGAGCTGTTTTTT. This chain links TRBV25-1 with TRBJ2-2; TRBD2 matches at 8 bases. CDR3 length: 13 residues. V lost 6 bases to trimming and J lost 4 bases; unmatched junction nucleotides: 1. Germline CDR1 and CDR2: MGHDK and SYGVNS.

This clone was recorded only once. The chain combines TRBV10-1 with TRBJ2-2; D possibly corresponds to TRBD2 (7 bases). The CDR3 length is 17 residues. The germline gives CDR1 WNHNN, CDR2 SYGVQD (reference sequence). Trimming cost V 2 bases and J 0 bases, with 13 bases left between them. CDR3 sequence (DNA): TGCGCCAGCAGTGAGCTGGGGGGGGCGACGAACACCGGGGAGCTGTTTTTT. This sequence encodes CASSELGGATNTGELFF.

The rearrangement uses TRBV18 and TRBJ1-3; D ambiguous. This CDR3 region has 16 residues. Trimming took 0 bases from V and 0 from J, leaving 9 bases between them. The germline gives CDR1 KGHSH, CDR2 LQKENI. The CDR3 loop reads CASSPPSTYSGNTIYF. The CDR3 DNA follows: TGTGCCAGCTCACCACCCTCCACTTACTCTGGAAACACCATATATTTT.

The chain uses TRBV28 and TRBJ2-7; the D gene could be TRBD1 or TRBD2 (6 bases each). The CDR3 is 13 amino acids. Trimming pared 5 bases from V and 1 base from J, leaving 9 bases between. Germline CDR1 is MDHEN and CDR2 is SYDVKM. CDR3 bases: TGTGCCAGCAGTGTAGGGGGGTCCTACGAGCAGTACGTC. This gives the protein CASSVGGSYEQYV.

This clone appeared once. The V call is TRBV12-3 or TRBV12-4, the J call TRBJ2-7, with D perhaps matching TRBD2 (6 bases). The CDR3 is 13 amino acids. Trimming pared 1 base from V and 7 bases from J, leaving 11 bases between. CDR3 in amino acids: CASSLVRDLEQYF. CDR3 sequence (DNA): TGTGCCAGCAGTTTAGTCCGGGACTTGGAGCAGTACTTC.

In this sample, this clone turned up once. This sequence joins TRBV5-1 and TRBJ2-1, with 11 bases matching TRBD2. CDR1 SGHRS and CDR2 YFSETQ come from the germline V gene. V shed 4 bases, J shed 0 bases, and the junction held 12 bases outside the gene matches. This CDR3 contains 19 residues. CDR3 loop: CASSGLGTSGSSSYNEQFF. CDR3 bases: TGCGCCAGCAGCGGCCTCGGGACTAGCGGCAGTAGCTCCTACAATGAGCAGTTCTTC.

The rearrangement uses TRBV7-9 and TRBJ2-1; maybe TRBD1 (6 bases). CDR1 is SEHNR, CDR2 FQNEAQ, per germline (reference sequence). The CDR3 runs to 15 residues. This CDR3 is CAIDDRWSSYNEQFF. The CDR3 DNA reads TGTGCGATCGACGACAGGTGGAGCTCCTACAATGAGCAGTTCTTC.

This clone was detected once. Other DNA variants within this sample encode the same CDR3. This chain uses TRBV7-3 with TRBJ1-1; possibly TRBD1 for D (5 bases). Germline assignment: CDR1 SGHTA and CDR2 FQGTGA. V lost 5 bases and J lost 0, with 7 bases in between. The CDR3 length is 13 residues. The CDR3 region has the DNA TGTGCCAGCAGCGTGACAGTGAACACTGAAGCTTTCTTT. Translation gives CASSVTVNTEAFF.

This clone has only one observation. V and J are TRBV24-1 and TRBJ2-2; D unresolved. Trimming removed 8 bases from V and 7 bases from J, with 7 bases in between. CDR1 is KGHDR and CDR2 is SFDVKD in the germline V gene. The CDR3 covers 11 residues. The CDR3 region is CATKGIGELFF. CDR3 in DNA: TGTGCCACCAAAGGGATCGGGGAGCTGTTTTTT.

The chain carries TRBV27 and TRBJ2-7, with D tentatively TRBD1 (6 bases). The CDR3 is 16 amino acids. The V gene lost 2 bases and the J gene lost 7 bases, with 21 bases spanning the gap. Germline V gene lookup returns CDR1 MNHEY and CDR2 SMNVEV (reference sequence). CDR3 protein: CASSLTPGASVREQYF. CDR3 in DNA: TGTGCCAGCAGTTTAACCCCAGGGGCTTCGGTTAGGGAGCAGTACTTC.

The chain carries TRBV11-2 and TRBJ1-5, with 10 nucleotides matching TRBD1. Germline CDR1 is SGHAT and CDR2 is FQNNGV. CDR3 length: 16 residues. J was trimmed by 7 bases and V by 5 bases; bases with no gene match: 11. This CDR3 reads CASSGRRQGADQPQHF. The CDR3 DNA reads TGTGCCAGCAGCGGAAGAAGACAGGGGGCGGACCAGCCCCAGCATTTT.

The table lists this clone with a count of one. CDR3 amino acids: CASSLTSFDTQYF. The CDR3 nucleotides are TGTGCCAGCTCACTGACTAGCTTTGATACGCAGTATTTT. The chain combines TRBV18 with TRBJ2-3, with TRBD2 identical over 7 bases. The CDR3 loop spans 13 amino acids. The V gene's germline CDR1 is KGHSH and CDR2 LQKENI. Unmatched junction bases numbered 4, after V lost 4 bases and J lost 6 bases.

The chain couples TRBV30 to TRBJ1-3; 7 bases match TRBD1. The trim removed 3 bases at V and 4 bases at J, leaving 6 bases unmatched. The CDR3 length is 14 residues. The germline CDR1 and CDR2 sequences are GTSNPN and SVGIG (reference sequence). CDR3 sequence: CAWSGGTAGNTIYF. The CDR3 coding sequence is TGTGCCTGGAGCGGAGGGACAGCCGGAAACACCATATATTTT.

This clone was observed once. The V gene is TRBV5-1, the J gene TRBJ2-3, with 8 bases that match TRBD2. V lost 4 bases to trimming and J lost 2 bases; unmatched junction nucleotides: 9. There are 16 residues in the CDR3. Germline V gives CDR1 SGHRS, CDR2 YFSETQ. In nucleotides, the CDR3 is TGCGCCAGCAGCCCCCTAGCGGGTATCCTCACAGATACGCAGTATTTT. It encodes CASSPLAGILTDTQYF.

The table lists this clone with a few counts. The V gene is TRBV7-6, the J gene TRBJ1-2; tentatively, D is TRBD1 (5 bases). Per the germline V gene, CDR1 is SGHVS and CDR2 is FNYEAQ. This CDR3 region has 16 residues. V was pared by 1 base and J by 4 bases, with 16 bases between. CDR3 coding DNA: TGTGCCAGCAGCTTAGAGGTCTCCGGGGGAATCTATGGCTACACCTTC. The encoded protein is CASSLEVSGGIYGYTF.

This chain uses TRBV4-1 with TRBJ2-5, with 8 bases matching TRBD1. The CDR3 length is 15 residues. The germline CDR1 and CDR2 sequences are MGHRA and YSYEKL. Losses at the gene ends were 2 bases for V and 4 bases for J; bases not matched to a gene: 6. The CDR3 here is CASSQPGQGGETQYF. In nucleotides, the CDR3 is TGCGCCAGCAGCCAACCAGGACAGGGTGGAGAGACCCAGTACTTC.

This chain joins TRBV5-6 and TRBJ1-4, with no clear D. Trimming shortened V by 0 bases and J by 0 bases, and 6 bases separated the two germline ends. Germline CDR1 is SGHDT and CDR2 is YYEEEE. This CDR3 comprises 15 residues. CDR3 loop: CASSLVGSTNEKLFF. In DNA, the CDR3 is TGTGCCAGCAGCTTGGTCGGATCAACTAATGAAAAACTGTTTTTT.

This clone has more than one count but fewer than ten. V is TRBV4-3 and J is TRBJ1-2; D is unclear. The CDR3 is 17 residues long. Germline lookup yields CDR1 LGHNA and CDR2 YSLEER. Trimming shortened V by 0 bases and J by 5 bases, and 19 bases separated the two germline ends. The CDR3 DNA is TGCGCCAGCAGCCAAGAGGGGAACTCGGGCGTACTTTATGGCTACACCTTC. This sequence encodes CASSQEGNSGVLYGYTF.

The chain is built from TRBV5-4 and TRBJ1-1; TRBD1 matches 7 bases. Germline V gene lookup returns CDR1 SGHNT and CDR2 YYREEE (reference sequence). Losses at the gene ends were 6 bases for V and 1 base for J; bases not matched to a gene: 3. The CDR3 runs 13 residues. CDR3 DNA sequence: TGTGCCAGCATGGGACAGACGAACACTGAAGCTTTCTTT. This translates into CASMGQTNTEAFF.

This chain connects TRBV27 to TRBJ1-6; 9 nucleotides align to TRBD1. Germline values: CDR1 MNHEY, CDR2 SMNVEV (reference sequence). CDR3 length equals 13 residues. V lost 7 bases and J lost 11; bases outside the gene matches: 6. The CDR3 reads CASKWDRDAPLHF. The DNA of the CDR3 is TGTGCCAGCAAGTGGGACAGGGATGCACCCCTCCACTTT.

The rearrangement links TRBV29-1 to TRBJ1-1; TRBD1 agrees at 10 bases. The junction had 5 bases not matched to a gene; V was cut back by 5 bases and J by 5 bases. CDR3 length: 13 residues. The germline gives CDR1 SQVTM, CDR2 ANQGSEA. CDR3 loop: CSVLPGQGTEAFF. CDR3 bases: TGCAGCGTTCTTCCGGGACAGGGGACTGAAGCTTTCTTT.

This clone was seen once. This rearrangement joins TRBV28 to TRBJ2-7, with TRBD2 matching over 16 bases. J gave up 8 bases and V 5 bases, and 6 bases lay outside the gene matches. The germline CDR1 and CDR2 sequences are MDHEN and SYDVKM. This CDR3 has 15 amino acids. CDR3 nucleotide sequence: TGTGCCAGCAGTCCGGGACTAGCGGGGGGGCTCAAGCAGTACGTC. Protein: CASSPGLAGGLKQYV.

The DNA of the CDR3 is TGTGCCAGCAGCTTCCCATTGACGGGCACAGATACGCAGTATTTT. Its translation is CASSFPLTGTDTQYF. This chain links TRBV7-9 with TRBJ2-3; D is unresolved. CDR1 and CDR2 (germline): SEHNR, FQNEAQ (reference sequence). Trimming stripped 3 bases from V and 1 base from J, with 11 bases between. The CDR3 extends over 15 amino acids.

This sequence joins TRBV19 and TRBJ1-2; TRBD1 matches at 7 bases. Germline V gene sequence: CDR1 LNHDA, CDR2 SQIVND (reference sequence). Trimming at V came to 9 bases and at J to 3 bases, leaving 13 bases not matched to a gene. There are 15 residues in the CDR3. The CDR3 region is CASKDRKVLDYGYTF. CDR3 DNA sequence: TGTGCCAGCAAGGACAGGAAGGTTCTGGACTATGGCTACACCTTC.

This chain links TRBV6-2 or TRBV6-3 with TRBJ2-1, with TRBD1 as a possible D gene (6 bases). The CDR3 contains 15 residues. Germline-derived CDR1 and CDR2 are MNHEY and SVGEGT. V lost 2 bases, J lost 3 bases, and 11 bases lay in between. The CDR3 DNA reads TGTGCCAGCAGTTACCCCACAGGGAGCTACAATGAGCAGTTCTTC. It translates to CASSYPTGSYNEQFF.

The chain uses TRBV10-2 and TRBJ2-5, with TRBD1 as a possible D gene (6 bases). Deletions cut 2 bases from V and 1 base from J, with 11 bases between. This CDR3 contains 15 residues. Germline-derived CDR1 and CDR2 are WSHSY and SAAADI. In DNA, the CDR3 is TGCGCCAGCAGTGAGACAGGGTCCCCCCAAGAGACCCAGTACTTC. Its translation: CASSETGSPQETQYF.